This is a list of T cell receptor beta chains from one sample in a study of blood T cell repertoires in COVID-19. Some clones are missing from TCRdb's copy, which holds only in-frame ones; the method was immunoSEQ multiplex PCR. The profile shows roughly 200,000 clones, 70% to 90% of them singletons. The sample was peripheral blood. The receptors here all came from a man aged 55-75 years with acute or convalescent COVID-19. CDR3s include the opening cysteine and the closing phenylalanine or tryptophan. The D gene is left open where the match is weak. The size entry is marked missing in some rows and otherwise reads once, few, many or a size class.

v_gene	abundance	j_gene	d_gene	CDR3nt	CDR3aa
TRBV14	-	TRBJ1-3	-	TGTGCCAGCAGCCAAGGGGGCCGTACCATATATTTT	CASSQGGRTIYF
TRBV4-2	-	TRBJ2-1	TRBD2	TGTGCCAGCAGCCCGTCGGTTCGGCTAGCGGGAGGAGGCAATGAGCAGTTCTTC	CASSPSVRLAGGGNEQFF
TRBV15	-	TRBJ2-5	TRBD2	TGTGCCACCAGCTCCCGCTGGCGGGAGGGGCGGGAGACCCAGTACTTC	CATSSRWREGRETQYF
TRBV6-5	-	TRBJ2-2	-	TGTGCCAGCAGTTGGGGGGTCGGACAGAACACCGGGGAGCTGTTTTTT	CASSWGVGQNTGELFF
TRBV7-9	-	TRBJ2-5	-	TGTGCCAGCAGCTTACACCAGGGCGGAGAGACCCAGTACTTC	CASSLHQGGETQYF
TRBV29-1	few	TRBJ1-2	-	TGCAGCGTCCTGGGCACTAACTATGGCTACACCTTC	CSVLGTNYGYTF
TRBV11-1	-	TRBJ2-7	-	TGTGCCAGCAGCTTAGGGACAGACTACGAGCAGTACTTC	CASSLGTDYEQYF
TRBV5-5	-	TRBJ2-7	-	TGTGCCAGCAGCTCGAAAGGGGGGGGACATCGGCCCCCCTACGAGCAGTACTTC	CASSSKGGGHRPPYEQYF
TRBV10-3	once	TRBJ1-1	-	TGTGCCATCAGTGGTTCCAGGGCCGTGAACACTGAAGCTTTCTTT	CAISGSRAVNTEAFF
TRBV28	few	TRBJ2-2	TRBD2	TGTGCCAGCAGGACACATAGCGGGAGTGGCACCGGGGAGCTGTTTTTT	CASRTHSGSGTGELFF
TRBV4-1	-	TRBJ1-1	TRBD1	TGCGCCAGCAGCCACCCCATGGGACAGGGTGGGACTGAAGCTTTCTTT	CASSHPMGQGGTEAFF
TRBV28	-	TRBJ2-1	-	TGTGCCAGTGTGGGGGCCGGACTCGAGAATGAGCAGTTCTTC	CASVGAGLENEQFF
TRBV10-3	-	TRBJ1-5	-	TGTGCCATCAGTGGGGCTCCGGGCAATCAGCCCCAGCATTTT	CAISGAPGNQPQHF
TRBV18	-	TRBJ2-3	TRBD2	TGTGCCAGCTCACCACCGGGACTAGCGGGATTCACAGATACGCAGTATTTT	CASSPPGLAGFTDTQYF
TRBV19	-	TRBJ2-1	TRBD2	TGTGCCAGTAGGGCCGGACTAGCGGGAGATGAGCAGTTCTTC	CASRAGLAGDEQFF
TRBV18	-	TRBJ1-1	TRBD1	TGTGCCAGCTCCCCCACCGGGACAGGGGCTATTGAAGCTTTCTTT	CASSPTGTGAIEAFF
TRBV6-6	once	TRBJ1-2	-	TGTGCCAGCAGTTACTCGCGGGGTAATAACTATGGCTACACCTTC	CASSYSRGNNYGYTF
TRBV6-2/TRBV6-3	-	TRBJ1-2	-	TGTGCCAGCAGTAACCGGGAGATCTATGGCTACACCTTC	CASSNREIYGYTF
TRBV5-1	-	TRBJ2-7	TRBD2	TGCGCCAGCAGCGGGGGACTAGCGGGACCTGGCTCCTACGAGCAGTACTTC	CASSGGLAGPGSYEQYF
TRBV7-9	-	TRBJ2-2	-	TGTGCCAGCAGCTTAGTGGTAGCCGGGGAGCTGTTTTTT	CASSLVVAGELFF
TRBV5-1	-	TRBJ2-1	TRBD1	TGCGCCAGCAGCGACGGGACAGGGAGGTACAATGAGCAGTTCTTC	CASSDGTGRYNEQFF
TRBV12-3/TRBV12-4	once	TRBJ2-5	-	TGTGCCAGCAGTTTAGAGACTACCCAGTACTTC	CASSLETTQYF
TRBV27	-	TRBJ2-1	TRBD2	TGTGCCAGCAGAGGACTAGCGGGAGGGCTTAGAGAGCAGTTCTTC	CASRGLAGGLREQFF
TRBV6-6	-	TRBJ1-5	TRBD1	TGTGCCAGCAGTTACTCGCCGCAGGGGGGCAATCAGCCCCAGCATTTT	CASSYSPQGGNQPQHF
TRBV27	once	TRBJ1-1	TRBD1	TGTGCCACCGGGACAGGACTCAGGAACACTGAAGCTTTCTTT	CATGTGLRNTEAFF
TRBV9	-	TRBJ1-1	-	TGTGCCAGCAGCGCGTCGGGTTTTGGGACTGAAGCTTTCTTT	CASSASGFGTEAFF
TRBV3-1/TRBV3-2	once	TRBJ2-1	TRBD2	TGTGCCAGCAGCCAAGTTGGTTGGGGGACTAGCGGGACGAATGAGCAGTTCTTC	CASSQVGWGTSGTNEQFF
TRBV4-2	-	TRBJ1-4	TRBD1	TGTGCCAGCAGGTCGGGGACAGGGGTTAATGAAAAACTGTTTTTT	CASRSGTGVNEKLFF
TRBV2	few	TRBJ2-1	TRBD1	TGTGCCAGCGGGACCGGGACAGGGATTAGCGGTGAGCAGTTCTTC	CASGTGTGISGEQFF
TRBV4-1	-	TRBJ2-1	-	TGCGCCAGCAGCCAAGTCGGGTGGCGCGGGACGCTGCGGAAGTACAATGAGCAGTTCTTC	CASSQVGWRGTLRKYNEQFF
TRBV5-6	-	TRBJ2-7	-	TGTGCCAGCAGCTTGGGCGGGTACGAGCAGTACTTC	CASSLGGYEQYF
TRBV20-1	-	TRBJ2-1	-	TGCAGTGCTAACGGGGATGAGCAGTTCTTC	CSANGDEQFF
TRBV6-6	-	TRBJ2-7	TRBD2	TGTGCCAGCAGTTACTTACCCACTAGCGGTAACTACGAGCAGTACTTC	CASSYLPTSGNYEQYF
TRBV28	-	TRBJ1-1	TRBD1	TGTGCCAGTACAGGGGTGAACACTGAAGCTTTCTTT	CASTGVNTEAFF
TRBV7-9	-	TRBJ2-1	TRBD2	TGTGCCATCCGAAGTTATGGTCTAGCGGTGGCCAGCTCCTACAATGAGCAGTTCTTC	CAIRSYGLAVASSYNEQFF
TRBV28	few	TRBJ2-1	-	TGTGCCAGCAGTCCGGCGTCGGGATCCTACAATGAGCAGTTCTTC	CASSPASGSYNEQFF
TRBV27	-	TRBJ2-2	-	TGTGCCAGCAGTTTATCCACTGGACCGGGGATTGGGGAGCTGTTTTTT	CASSLSTGPGIGELFF
TRBV6-5	-	TRBJ2-4	-	TGTGCCAGCAGCAGCGAGATAGCCAAAAACATTCAGTACTTC	CASSSEIAKNIQYF
TRBV7-2	-	TRBJ2-1	-	TGTGCCAGCAGCTTAGTTGGGGGCCTCAATGAGCAGTTCTTC	CASSLVGGLNEQFF
TRBV7-2	-	TRBJ2-7	-	TGTGCCAGCAGCGCCCCCGAGGGTATCTCCTACGAGCAGTACTTC	CASSAPEGISYEQYF
TRBV5-1	-	TRBJ2-1	TRBD1	TGCGCCAGCAGCGTGACCTCAGGGGGCAATGAGCAGTTCTTC	CASSVTSGGNEQFF
TRBV7-2	-	TRBJ2-6	TRBD2	TGTGCCAGCAGCTTAGTAGCGGGTTCTGGGGCCAACGTCCTGACTTTC	CASSLVAGSGANVLTF
TRBV28	-	TRBJ1-3	TRBD1	TGTGCCAGCAGTCAACAGGGGGCGGGAAACACCATATATTTT	CASSQQGAGNTIYF
TRBV6-5	few	TRBJ2-4	TRBD1	TGTGCCAGCAGTTTTGAAAGGGACAGGGCCCAGTACTTC	CASSFERDRAQYF
TRBV29-1	-	TRBJ2-3	TRBD2	TGCAGCGTTCGCGGGGGTGGCACAGATACGCAGTATTTT	CSVRGGGTDTQYF
TRBV3-1/TRBV3-2	once	TRBJ2-1	TRBD2	TGTGCCAGCAGCCACCTCGGGGGGGGGCTCTCCTACAATGAGCAGTTCTTC	CASSHLGGGLSYNEQFF
TRBV9	-	TRBJ2-4	-	TGTGCCAGCAGCGCACCCTTAGCTGGCCCTTGGGACATTCAGTACTTC	CASSAPLAGPWDIQYF
TRBV7-2	-	TRBJ1-2	TRBD1	TGTGCCAGCAGCTCCTCCCCGGGACAGGGGTTCTATGGCTACACCTTC	CASSSSPGQGFYGYTF
TRBV27	-	TRBJ1-6	-	TGTGCCAGCAAAGTAACAGAGCTCTATAATTCACCCCTCCACTTT	CASKVTELYNSPLHF
TRBV6-5	-	TRBJ1-4	TRBD1	TGTGCCAGCAGCCAGGACAGGGTATATGAAAAACTGTTTTTT	CASSQDRVYEKLFF
TRBV11-2	-	TRBJ2-1	TRBD2	TGTGCCAGCAGCTTAGCTAGCGGGCCCTGGAATGAGCAGTTCTTC	CASSLASGPWNEQFF
TRBV6-1	-	TRBJ2-1	TRBD2	TGTGCCAGCAGTGAACCCTGGGCAGGGACTAGCGGGAGGTATGAGCAGTTCTTC	CASSEPWAGTSGRYEQFF
TRBV4-1	-	TRBJ2-5	-	TGCGCCAGCAGCCAAGATCGATCGGGACAAGAGACCCAGTACTTC	CASSQDRSGQETQYF
TRBV18	once	TRBJ1-3	-	TGTGCCAGCTCACCGTTATTGGCAGGGTACTCTGGAAACACCATATATTTT	CASSPLLAGYSGNTIYF
TRBV28	-	TRBJ2-5	TRBD2	TGTGCCAGCAGTTTCCTGCGGGAGGGGGAGACCCAGTACTTC	CASSFLREGETQYF
TRBV6-6	-	TRBJ2-5	TRBD1	TGTGCCAGCAGTTACAGTCTGGGACAGGGGGCGGAGACCCAGTACTTC	CASSYSLGQGAETQYF
TRBV28	once	TRBJ2-2	TRBD2	TGTGCCAGCAGTGCCCCTAGCGGGACGGGCGGGGAGCTGTTTTTT	CASSAPSGTGGELFF
TRBV28	-	TRBJ1-6	-	TGTGCCAGCAGTGAGGGCTCCTATAATTCACCCCTCCACTTT	CASSEGSYNSPLHF